This T cell receptor (beta chain) originates from a study of T cells in Graves' hyperthyroidism and ophthalmopathy. This CDR3 comprises 14 residues. In germline, CDR1 is SQVTM, CDR2 ANQGSEA. Trimming cost V 0 bases and J 8 bases, with 13 bases left between them. It was RNA transcripts that yielded the amplified TCR beta CDR3 regions. The TCR CDR3 was amplified in a first-round RT-PCR using the HTBI primer set. Via MiXCR, TCRdb re-called the multiplex PCR reads, giving one row per CDR3 protein. The sample lists around 720,000 distinct CDR3 sequences; about 35% were seen once. Researchers defined stable Graves' hyperthyroidism as no ophthalmopathy progression within 18 months.

Source material: blood. This clonotype was obtained from a woman between 35 and 50 years old with Graves' hyperthyroidism. The chain recombines TRBV29-1 with TRBJ1-4; no definite D call. For the CDR3, the DNA is TGCAGCGTTGAAGAGGAAGGAGGAGGCGAAAAACTGTTTTTT. Protein product: CSVEEEGGGEKLFF.